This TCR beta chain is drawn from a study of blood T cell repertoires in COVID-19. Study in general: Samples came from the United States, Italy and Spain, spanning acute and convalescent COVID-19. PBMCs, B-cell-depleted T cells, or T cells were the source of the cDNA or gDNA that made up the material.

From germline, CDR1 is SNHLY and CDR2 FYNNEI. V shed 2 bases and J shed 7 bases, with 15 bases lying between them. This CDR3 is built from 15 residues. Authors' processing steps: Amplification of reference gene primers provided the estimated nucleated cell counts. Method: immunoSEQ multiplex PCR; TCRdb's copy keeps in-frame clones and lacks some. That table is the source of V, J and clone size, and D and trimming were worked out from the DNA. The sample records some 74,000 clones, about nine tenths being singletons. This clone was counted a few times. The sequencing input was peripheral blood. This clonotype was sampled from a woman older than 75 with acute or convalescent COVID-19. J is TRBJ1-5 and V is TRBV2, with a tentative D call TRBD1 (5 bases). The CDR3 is CASSESTGREQPQHF. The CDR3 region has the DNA TGTGCCAGCAGTGAATCCACAGGTCGAGAACAGCCCCAGCATTTT.